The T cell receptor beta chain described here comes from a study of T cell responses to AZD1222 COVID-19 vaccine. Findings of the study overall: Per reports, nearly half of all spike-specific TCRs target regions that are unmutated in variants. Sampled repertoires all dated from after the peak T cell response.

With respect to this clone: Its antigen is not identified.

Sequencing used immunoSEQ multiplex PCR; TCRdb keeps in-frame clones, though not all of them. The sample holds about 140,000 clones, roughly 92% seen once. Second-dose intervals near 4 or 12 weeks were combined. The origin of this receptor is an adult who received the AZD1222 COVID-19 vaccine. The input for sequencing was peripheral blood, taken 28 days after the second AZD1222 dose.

CDR3 sequence: CASSHSHTGYEQYF. The CDR3 DNA sequence: TGTGCCAGCAGCCATTCCCACACAGGGTACGAGCAGTACTTC. This chain links TRBV14 with TRBJ2-7; maybe TRBD1 (6 bases). The CDR3 has 14 residues. Germline values: CDR1 SGHDN, CDR2 FVKESK. V was trimmed by 3 bases and J by 4 bases, leaving 13 bases between them.